Below, 23 T cell receptor beta chains from the same sample are listed, as sequenced in a study of neurological immune-mediated disorders (dated by TCRdb to between 2018 and 2021). The protocol used for the library was 5' RACE. The sequencer listed for this sample is Illumina HiSeq 2500. In-frame beta chains were kept once TCRdb had trimmed the public reads at Q25 with fastp and called clones with MiXCR. CDR3 protein sequences are deduplicated, and each keeps its most common genes and DNA. Across this sample there are 31,000 or so distinct CDR3 sequences, with roughly 1.6% seen only once. The biggest ten clones account for around 9.2% of the sample. The sequencing input was PBMCs. The receptors stem from a woman aged 25-40 years with multiple sclerosis.

This clonotype was observed many times. DNA of the CDR3: TGTGCCATCAGTGAGTCACAGTATGAGCAGTTCTTC. It translates to CAISESQYEQFF. The rearrangement joins TRBV10-3 to TRBJ2-1; D is ambiguous. Germline loops: CDR1 ENHRY, CDR2 SYGVKD. Trimming cost V 0 bases and J 8 bases, with 5 bases left between them. The CDR3 is 12 residues long.

The table lists this clonotype with many counts. The J gene is TRBJ1-5, the V gene TRBV7-9, with a weak D call TRBD1 (6 bases). CDR3 length: 12 residues. The germline CDR1 and CDR2 sequences are SEHNR and FQNEAQ (reference sequence). V shed 5 bases and J shed 9 bases, with 11 bases lying between them. In DNA, the CDR3 is TGTGCCAGCAGCGCAGGGGATCGGCCCCAGCATTTT. It is translated as CASSAGDRPQHF. The full variable domain, rest sourced from reference TRBV7-9 and TRBJ1-5, is DTGVSQNPRHKITKRGQNVTFRCDPISEHNRLYWYRQTLGQGPEFLTYFQNEAQLEKSRLLSDRFSAERPKGSFSTLEIQRTEQGDSAMYLCASSAGDRPQHFGDGTRLSIL.

In its sample, this clonotype was seen many times. The chain has TRBV24-1 and TRBJ2-3; D is uncertain. Germline assignment: CDR1 KGHDR and CDR2 SFDVKD. Trimming removed 5 bases from V and 4 bases from J, with 12 bases in between. This CDR3 has 14 residues. CDR3 bases: TGTGCCACCAGTGGATCGTCGGGCCCAGATACGCAGTATTTT. It encodes CATSGSSGPDTQYF.

This clonotype was detected ten times or more. V gene TRBV5-1 combines with J gene TRBJ1-1; D is unclear. Germline V CDR1 and CDR2: SGHRS, YFSETQ. V lost 6 bases and J lost 0, with 12 bases in between. The CDR3 has 14 amino acids. The CDR3 loop is CASTLTPLNTEAFF. CDR3 DNA sequence: TGCGCCAGCACCCTGACACCGCTGAACACTGAAGCTTTCTTT.

This clonotype was seen many times. The rearrangement joins TRBV5-1 to TRBJ2-3, with D unresolved. The length of the CDR3 is 16 residues. Germline V CDR1 and CDR2: SGHRS, YFSETQ. Between the trimmed V and J ends, which lost 4 bases and 6 bases, there was a span of 21 bases. CDR3: CASSPQFKGSWDTQYF. The CDR3 coding sequence is TGCGCCAGCAGCCCCCAGTTTAAGGGTTCTTGGGATACGCAGTATTTT.

This clonotype was observed at least ten times. V usage is TRBV9 and J usage is TRBJ2-3; no definite D call. V lost 4 bases and J 4 bases, leaving 19 bases between the germline ends. CDR1 is SGDLS, CDR2 YYNGEE, per germline. There are 16 residues in the CDR3. CDR3 coding DNA: TGTGCCAGCAGCTCCTCGAAAGGCGCAAGGGCAGATACGCAGTATTTT. Protein sequence: CASSSSKGARADTQYF.

In its sample, this clonotype was seen many times. V gene TRBV7-2 combines with J gene TRBJ2-7, with 8 bases lining up with TRBD2. The V segment lost 4 bases and the J segment 9 bases; nucleotides outside the gene matches: 5. In germline, CDR1 is SGHTA, CDR2 FQGNSA. The CDR3 spans 12 residues. The CDR3 DNA sequence: TGTGCCAGCAGCTCCGCCGCGGGGGGGCAGTACTTC. It yields the protein CASSSAAGGQYF. The full variable domain, in which reference TRBV7-2 and TRBJ2-7 provide the parts outside the CDR3, is GAGVSQSPSNKVTEKGKDVELRCDPISGHTALYWYRQSLGQGLEFLIYFQGNSAPDKSGLPSDRFSAERTGGSVSTLTIQRTQQEDSAVYLCASSSAAGGQYFGPGTRLTVT.

This clonotype was counted many times. The CDR3 region is CASSLAGGIQETQYF. CDR3 DNA sequence: TGTGCCAGCTCCCTCGCAGGGGGCATACAAGAGACCCAGTACTTC. V is TRBV25-1 and J is TRBJ2-5, with TRBD1 matching over 8 bases. Per germline, CDR1 MGHDK and CDR2 SYGVNS. The CDR3 consists of 15 residues. V was pared by 8 bases and J by 2 bases, with 10 bases of the junction left unmatched.

The J gene is TRBJ2-3, the V gene TRBV19, with 7 bases fitting TRBD1. Trimming at V came to 9 bases and at J to 4 bases, leaving 7 bases not matched to a gene. Germline V CDR1 and CDR2: LNHDA, SQIVND (reference sequence). This CDR3 is 13 amino acids long. The CDR3 nucleotides read TGTGCCAGCGGGACAGCGTCGTCAGATACGCAGTATTTT. Its protein is CASGTASSDTQYF.

This clonotype was recorded many times. V usage is TRBV3-1 and J usage is TRBJ1-1; the match to TRBD1 covers 8 bases. The CDR3 has 16 amino acids. In germline, CDR1 is LGHDT, CDR2 YNNKEL (reference sequence). J lost 4 bases, V lost 0 bases, and 7 bases had no gene match. The CDR3 loop is CASSQDRTGTVTEAFF. The CDR3 DNA sequence: TGTGCCAGCAGCCAAGATCGGACAGGGACGGTCACTGAAGCTTTCTTT.

This clonotype came up many times. The CDR3 sequence is CASTRWGQGRNIQYF. The CDR3 DNA sequence: TGTGCCAGCACCCGCTGGGGGCAGGGAAGGAACATTCAGTACTTC. The chain combines TRBV6-1 with TRBJ2-4; TRBD1 is a possible D gene (6 bases). This CDR3 spans 15 amino acids. The germline gives CDR1 MNHNS, CDR2 SASEGT. Trimming took 7 bases from V and 7 from J, leaving 20 bases between them.

This clonotype has a count of ten or more. J is TRBJ2-1 and V is TRBV7-8; the match to TRBD1 covers 7 bases. V lost 0 bases and J lost 5; bases outside the gene matches: 4. This CDR3 has 15 amino acids. The germline CDR1 and CDR2 sequences are SGHVS and FQNEAQ. This chain's CDR3 is CASSLATGKHNEQFF. The CDR3 DNA reads TGTGCCAGCAGCTTAGCGACAGGGAAACACAATGAGCAGTTCTTC.

This clonotype came up many times. V and J are TRBV20-1 and TRBJ2-3, with D tentatively TRBD2 (6 bases). V was cut by 3 bases and J by 2 bases, with 12 bases left in between. Germline CDR1 DFQATT, CDR2 SNEGSKA (reference sequence). The CDR3 contains 14 residues. DNA of the CDR3: TGCAGTGCTAGTCTCGGCGGGAACACAGATACGCAGTATTTT. It yields the protein CSASLGGNTDTQYF.

There are many counts of this clonotype. The rearrangement uses TRBV3-1 and TRBJ2-5, with D possibly being TRBD1 or TRBD2 (6 bases each). The CDR3 consists of 15 residues. V was shortened by 2 bases and J by 5 bases, with 15 bases between the two germline ends. Germline-derived CDR1 and CDR2 are LGHDT and YNNKEL (reference sequence). In nucleotides, the CDR3 is TGTGCCAGCAGCCAACTATTCGGGGGCCTTGAGACCCAGTACTTC. This codes for CASSQLFGGLETQYF.

This clonotype was counted many times. The chain has TRBV5-6 and TRBJ2-3; weak D call: TRBD2 (6 bases). Germline CDR1 is SGHDT and CDR2 is YYEEEE. There are 15 residues in the CDR3. The V end lost 0 bases, the J end lost 2 bases, and 10 bases lay between the germline ends. The CDR3 DNA sequence: TGTGCCAGCAGCTTGGAAACTAGCTTCACAGATACGCAGTATTTT. It is translated as CASSLETSFTDTQYF.

The sample holds many counts of this clonotype. V usage is TRBV7-2 and J usage is TRBJ2-7; a possible D gene is TRBD2 (6 bases). V lost 3 bases to trimming and J lost 6 bases, with 15 bases between them. Per the germline V gene, CDR1 is SGHTA and CDR2 is FQGNSA. CDR3 size: 14 residues. CDR3 in DNA: TGTGCCAGCAGCTTCTCCTACCAAGCGGGCGAGCAGTACTTC. Its translation: CASSFSYQAGEQYF.

In its sample, this clonotype was seen many times. The chain is built from TRBV3-1 and TRBJ2-1; tentative D call: TRBD1 (5 bases). With 1 base removed from V and 1 base from J, the gap between germline ends came to 11 bases. Per germline, CDR1 LGHDT and CDR2 YNNKEL (reference sequence). The CDR3 spans 16 residues. CDR3 sequence reads: CASSQVWTQSYNEQFF. The CDR3 nucleotides read TGTGCCAGCAGCCAAGTCTGGACACAATCCTACAATGAGCAGTTCTTC.

This clonotype has ten or more counts. The gene calls are TRBV6-5 and TRBJ1-1; D is uncertain. Germline loops: CDR1 MNHEY, CDR2 SVGAGI. The V and J ends lost 6 bases and 1 base respectively, with 15 bases between them. The CDR3 spans 15 residues. The CDR3 loop is CASRARTLGNTEAFF. CDR3 coding DNA: TGTGCCAGCAGAGCCCGGACCTTGGGGAACACTGAAGCTTTCTTT.

This clonotype was seen ten or more times. The CDR3 spells CASSYRSQAEQFF. The CDR3, as DNA: TGTGCCAGCAGTTACAGATCACAAGCAGAGCAGTTCTTC. The chain has TRBV6-5 and TRBJ2-1; D uncertain. Trimming pared 2 bases from V and 10 bases from J, leaving 12 bases between. CDR3 size: 13 residues. Looked up from germline, CDR1 is MNHEY and CDR2 is SVGAGI.

A note on this clonotype: Since no conserved phenylalanine or tryptophan closes the CDR3, a read error is the likely cause. The chain recombines TRBV20-1 with TRBJ1-2; D perhaps matches TRBD1 (5 bases). The germline gives CDR1 DFQATT, CDR2 SNEGSKA (reference sequence). The ends were cut back, 2 bases at V and 6 bases at J, with 13 bases in the middle. This CDR3 is built from 13 residues. The CDR3 sequence is CSARQGGRDGYTI. CDR3 coding DNA: TGCAGTGCTAGACAGGGTGGTCGGGATGGCTACACCATC.

This clonotype is deemed medium-sized. The gene calls are TRBV12-3 or TRBV12-4 and TRBJ1-4; no firm D call. The length of the CDR3 is 13 residues. V was pared by 6 bases and J by 8 bases, with 13 bases between. The CDR3 reads CASSRDGGEKLFF. The CDR3 nucleotides read TGTGCCAGCAGCCGCGACGGAGGGGAAAAACTGTTTTTT.

The table lists this clonotype with many counts. The chain couples TRBV20-1 to TRBJ1-1; no clear D. The length of the CDR3 is 14 residues. Germline values: CDR1 DFQATT, CDR2 SNEGSKA (reference sequence). V dropped 2 bases and J dropped 0 bases, with 10 bases sitting between them. CDR3 DNA sequence: TGCAGTGCTAGATACTTGGGGTTGAACACTGAAGCTTTCTTT. It codes for CSARYLGLNTEAFF.

This clonotype was observed many times. This chain uses TRBV20-1 with TRBJ1-4; TRBD1 matches at 8 bases. This CDR3 comprises 15 residues. V was clipped by 6 bases and J by 5 bases; unmatched bases: 11. In germline, CDR1 is DFQATT, CDR2 SNEGSKA (reference sequence). This chain's CDR3 is CSATGQGLLNEKLFF. Here the CDR3 DNA reads TGCAGTGCAACCGGACAGGGCCTCCTGAATGAAAAACTGTTTTTT.